A single sample is the source of the 15 T cell receptor beta chains below, sequenced in a study of PD-1 blockade in mismatch repair-deficient tumors. The assay was immunoSEQ multiplex PCR, and TCRdb's table has in-frame clones only and misses some. This sample has 100,000 to 150,000 clones, with about 88% found just once. Source: peripheral blood, taken 44 weeks after starting pembrolizumab. The source of these receptors is an adult with mismatch repair-deficient cancer.

The chain employs TRBV9 and TRBJ2-1, with a weak D call TRBD2 (5 bases). Germline lookup yields CDR1 SGDLS and CDR2 YYNGEE. The CDR3 contains 14 residues. V gave up 0 bases and J gave up 1 base, with 5 bases separating them. The CDR3 DNA follows: TGTGCCAGCAGCGTAGCGGGATCCTACAATGAGCAGTTCTTC. Its protein is CASSVAGSYNEQFF.

J is TRBJ2-2 and V is TRBV11-2; perhaps TRBD2 as D (8 bases). The V gene's germline CDR1 is SGHAT and CDR2 FQNNGV. The CDR3 loop spans 19 amino acids. Trimming removed 5 bases from V and 5 bases from J, with 27 bases in between. CDR3: CASSPGQTLPGRATGELFF. The DNA of the CDR3 is TGTGCCAGCAGCCCGGGACAGACCTTGCCCGGGAGGGCTACCGGGGAGCTGTTTTTT.

The chain is built from TRBV19 and TRBJ2-7; D ambiguous. Germline V CDR1 and CDR2: LNHDA, SQIVND (reference sequence). V dropped 3 bases and J dropped 0 bases, with 9 bases sitting between them. The CDR3 consists of 14 residues. The CDR3 here is CASSMTSSSYEQYF. The CDR3 bases are TGTGCCAGTAGTATGACTTCCAGCTCCTACGAGCAGTACTTC.

J is TRBJ1-2 and V is TRBV30; D gene ambiguous. Trimming shortened V by 5 bases and J by 7 bases, and 20 bases separated the two germline ends. Germline loops: CDR1 GTSNPN, CDR2 SVGIG (reference sequence). The CDR3 runs 14 residues. The CDR3 coding sequence is TGTGCCTGGGTGAAGACGGACGTGGGCCGTGGCTACACCTTC. Protein product: CAWVKTDVGRGYTF.

This clone was recorded a few times. This chain connects TRBV11-2 to TRBJ2-2; 11 nucleotides line up with TRBD2. Trimming removed 6 bases from V and 7 bases from J; junction bases left unmatched: 4. The length of the CDR3 is 14 residues. Germline CDR1 and CDR2: SGHAT and FQNNGV. The CDR3 DNA sequence: TGTGCCAGCAGGGAAACTAGCGGGAGCGGGGAGCTGTTTTTT. Translating gives CASRETSGSGELFF.

The chain recombines TRBV5-1 with TRBJ2-3; 15 bases line up with TRBD2. CDR1 is SGHRS and CDR2 is YFSETQ in the germline V gene. The V and J ends lost 6 bases and 4 bases, in that order; junction bases with no gene match: 12. The CDR3 is 18 residues long. This CDR3 is CASTASGLAGGVADTQYF. Here the CDR3 DNA reads TGCGCCAGCACCGCCTCCGGACTAGCGGGAGGGGTTGCAGATACGCAGTATTTT.

V gene TRBV7-9 combines with J gene TRBJ2-7; 10 bases match TRBD1. CDR3 size: 15 residues. The V segment lost 5 bases and the J segment 3 bases; nucleotides outside the gene matches: 7. Germline V CDR1 and CDR2: SEHNR, FQNEAQ (reference sequence). Here the CDR3 reads CASSHDRDRGYEQYF. CDR3 in DNA: TGTGCCAGCAGCCATGACCGGGACAGGGGCTACGAGCAGTACTTC.

This clone turned up a few times. The chain joins TRBV5-4 to TRBJ2-4, with 9 bases matching TRBD1. The germline V gene encodes CDR1 SGHNT and CDR2 YYREEE (reference sequence). This CDR3 has 15 amino acids. J lost 8 bases, V lost 3 bases, and 9 bases had no gene match. For the CDR3, the DNA is TGTGCCAGCAGCTCAAAGACAGGGGGAAGGGACATTCAGTACTTC. It translates to CASSSKTGGRDIQYF.

This clone was counted a single time. The genes are TRBV11-2 and TRBJ2-7; D gene uncertain. The V and J ends lost 2 bases and 3 bases respectively, with 11 bases between them. Germline CDR1 reads SGHAT; CDR2 reads FQNNGV. CDR3 length: 14 amino acids. The CDR3 DNA sequence: TGTGCCAGCAGCTTACGGCACGTAAACTACGAGCAGTACTTC. This codes for CASSLRHVNYEQYF. The complete variable domain, with remaining parts taken from reference TRBV11-2 and TRBJ2-7, reads EAGVAQSPRYKIIEKRQSVAFWCNPISGHATLYWYQQILGQGPKLLIQFQNNGVVDDSQLPKDRFSAERLKGVDSTLKIQPAKLEDSAVYLCASSLRHVNYEQYFGPGTRLTVT.

The gene calls are TRBV7-9 and TRBJ2-5, with D perhaps TRBD1 (6 bases). The CDR3 spans 16 residues. Germline lookup yields CDR1 SEHNR and CDR2 FQNEAQ (reference sequence). Trimming removed 5 bases from V and 1 base from J, with 17 bases in between. This chain's CDR3 is CASSRREQGAQETQYF. CDR3 in DNA: TGTGCCAGCAGCCGACGGGAACAGGGAGCCCAAGAGACCCAGTACTTC.

The V and J genes are TRBV6-5 and TRBJ2-1, with no clear D. CDR1 and CDR2 (germline): MNHEY, SVGAGI. This CDR3 contains 14 residues. Trimming shortened V by 6 bases and J by 0 bases, and 9 bases separated the two germline ends. The CDR3 loop is CASSPEGSYNEQFF. CDR3 nucleotide sequence: TGTGCCAGCAGCCCGGAAGGCTCCTACAATGAGCAGTTCTTC.

V and J are TRBV29-1 and TRBJ2-1, with 12 bases matching TRBD2. Germline V CDR1 and CDR2: SQVTM, ANQGSEA. J gave up 3 bases and V 8 bases, and 5 bases lay outside the gene matches. CDR3 length: 14 amino acids. The CDR3 nucleotides read TGCAGCCTGACTAGCGGGAGTTTCTACAATGAGCAGTTCTTC. Translated, it gives CSLTSGSFYNEQFF.

Here the CDR3 reads CASSRPGPWGGELFF. CDR3 DNA sequence: TGTGCCAGCAGCCGCCCGGGTCCCTGGGGCGGGGAGCTGTTTTTT. V is TRBV14 and J is TRBJ2-2; D gene unclear. Germline V lookup: CDR1 SGHDN, CDR2 FVKESK. The CDR3 contains 15 residues. Trimming took 4 bases from V and 7 from J, leaving 16 bases between them.

This clone was detected a few times. This rearrangement joins TRBV6-5 to TRBJ2-7, with D possibly being TRBD1 (6 bases). CDR1 and CDR2 (germline): MNHEY, SVGAGI. Trimming stripped 0 bases from V and 5 bases from J, with 14 bases between. The CDR3 loop spans 15 amino acids. CDR3 amino acids: CASSYSIHQGHEQYF. CDR3 DNA: TGTGCCAGCAGTTACTCGATTCACCAGGGGCACGAGCAGTACTTC.

The chain has TRBV7-9 and TRBJ2-2; D is possibly TRBD1 (6 bases). The CDR3 contains 18 residues. Germline assignment: CDR1 SEHNR and CDR2 FQNEAQ (reference sequence). V was trimmed by 4 bases and J by 2 bases, leaving 20 bases between them. The CDR3: CASSSTVTGTHNTGELFF. The CDR3 nucleotides are TGTGCCAGCAGCTCAACCGTAACCGGGACACACAACACCGGGGAGCTGTTTTTT.